This T cell receptor beta chain was sequenced during a study of shared clonotypes between healthy human individuals. Study-level points and caveats: Memory subsets had estimated richness that was generally smaller than that of naive subsets. The sampled material consisted only of blood, and tissue repertoires are likely to differ.

Germline CDR1 reads SGHNT; CDR2 reads YYREEE (reference sequence). Trimming pared 4 bases from V and 5 bases from J, leaving 6 bases between. The CDR3 has 12 amino acids. A note on this clone: Antigen: not known. Other DNA sequences of this sample code for an identical CDR3.

Deep-level settings were used for running the assay. Measured with immunoSEQ multiplex PCR; TCRdb has only the in-frame clones, and not every one. This table holds some 1.5 million clones, roughly 96% found once. The TCR originated in a young man in good health. V gene TRBV5-4 combines with J gene TRBJ2-2, with a weak D call TRBD2 (5 bases). Sequencing was done on a sample of naive CD4+ T cells sorted from blood. Specified subset: CD45RA+ positively selected. CDR3 nucleotide sequence: TGTGCCAGCAGCCGGAGGACCGGGGAGCTGTTTTTT. As protein: CASSRRTGELFF.